The source of this T cell receptor beta chain is a study of CD8 T cells in ankylosing spondylitis. Study-level points and caveats: Made up of 7 to 9 highly homologous variants, a TCR beta motif appeared characteristic of ankylosing spondylitis blood. The authors found the disease-linked clones to be CD8+ and relatively rare in peripheral blood. In reactive arthritis synovial fluid and blood, some motif variants had been reported before.

TCRdb ran MiXCR on the 5' RACE reads and lists one entry per CDR3 protein. Of 200,000 to 250,000 distinct CDR3 sequences listed, 15% to 20% are singletons. This CDR3 is 16 amino acids long. CDR1 is SGHRS, CDR2 YFSETQ, per germline. Losses at the gene ends were 0 bases for V and 3 bases for J; bases not matched to a gene: 5. Regarding this clonotype: Its specificity is not known.

The sequence was collected from a male donor with ankylosing spondylitis. V is TRBV5-1 and J is TRBJ2-1, with 8 bases aligning to TRBD2. The sequenced sample was blood, either unsorted or a sorted T cell fraction (not recorded which). The CDR3 sequence is CASSLGFSGNYNEQFF. CDR3 DNA sequence: TGCGCCAGCAGCTTGGGTTTTAGCGGGAACTACAATGAGCAGTTCTTC. Full variable domain (missing parts from reference TRBV5-1 and TRBJ2-1): KAGVTQTPRYLIKTRGQQVTLSCSPISGHRSVSWYQQTPGQGLQFLFEYFSETQRNKGNFPGRFSGRQFSNSRSEMNVSTLELGDSALYLCASSLGFSGNYNEQFFGPGTRLTVL.